This TCR beta chain was recorded in a study of early stage breast cancer tumors (dated by TCRdb to about 2017). A note on the overall study: Of the 15 to 20 invasive breast tumors, about 13 were found to be estrogen receptor-positive, progesterone receptor-positive and HER2-negative. About 65% of the 12 ER+/PR+/HER2- tumors were invasive ductal carcinomas, while the other four were invasive lobular carcinomas. On average, each sample got 7.5 to 10-fold read coverage. The samples as a whole yielded around 2.5 million detected templates, corresponding to roughly 1 million unique clonotypes. The paper's findings and limits, for the study overall: Compared with adjacent normal breast tissue, tumors had around 2.6-fold higher T cell density and higher clonality. Because the cohort was small, analysis by tumor subtype was not possible. Sequencing bulk genomic DNA from unsorted cells could not capture chain pairing or functional markers like CD4, CD8 and FOXP3. Greater similarity was observed between blood and normal breast repertoires than between blood and tumor repertoires, and tumor was distinguished from normal in about 85% of the 16 patients when each tissue was compared with blood. Enriched TCRB sequences shared across patients were mostly commonly generated sequences, unlikely to play an important role in the tumor microenvironment.

About 19-55 mg of tumor tissue was diced, and more than 3 ug of DNA was typically obtained. The study profiled bulk TCR beta-chain repertoires in matched peripheral blood, tumor and adjacent normal breast tissue taken from approximately 15 patients with early-stage breast cancer. Once resection was done, tumor tissue identified by eye was cut out and put into prechilled RNAlater. Tumor tissue (roughly 17-50 mg) was diced and then homogenized with a TissueLyser II in RLTplus buffer containing beta-mercaptoethanol and antifoaming agent. Genomic DNA was extracted with the Qiagen AllPrep DNA/RNA Mini kit. Regarding this clone: It has no known antigen specificity. One base away there is no much larger clone; base qualities are not given.

Each sample was amplified in two independent genomic DNA replicates, using 0.5 to 0.6 ug for blood and roughly 1.5 ug for tumor or normal breast. Following the manufacturer's instructions, the ImmunoSeq Intro kit was used to carry out TCRB sequencing on genomic DNA. The multiplex PCR ran for 25 to 40 cycles using proprietary primers and spike-in control sequences for absolute quantification. An 87-bp fragment spanning the CDR3 and flanking V and J genes was sequenced with single-end 150-bp reads. Seven samples, each with two replicates, were multiplexed per lane of an Illumina MiSeq using version 3.0 chemistry. The study's processing was this. The vendor's proprietary pipeline handled the raw data processing, merging both replicates into a single result for each sample. To define clonotypes, the study grouped productive rearrangements that shared the V-gene family, CDR3 amino acid sequence and J-gene segment. To compute clonality, the normalized Shannon entropy (Pielou evenness) of TCRB abundances was subtracted from 1. To estimate T cell density, the total number of templates was divided by the input cell count, which was inferred from how much DNA went in. Recon, run with its default parameters, was used to estimate overall repertoire diversity and clonality. Clonotypes with over 0.1% abundance in tumor and at least 32-fold higher abundance in tumor than in normal breast were defined as tumor-enriched. TCRdb provides this immuneACCESS table in a form limited to in-frame rearrangements. Some clones are lacking; in checked studies, under half of them reflect an unresolved V gene, and why the rest are absent is not known. V, J and clone size are those of that table, while D and trimming were read from the DNA. The sample profile shows about 25,000 clones; roughly 67% of them were found once. Of the sample, about 10% is held by the ten largest clones.

The CDR3 covers 11 residues, taking in both the cysteine and the phenylalanine. The kept DNA is CDR3 alone, 33 bases in frame from the first base. V sheds 1 base and J sheds 7 bases, leaving 8 bases between their ends. The germline V gene (reference sequence) sets CDR1 to DFQATT and CDR2 to SNEGSKA. The specimen was breast tumor tissue. This clonotype originated in a person in their sixties with breast cancer. The sequence joins TRBV20-1 to TRBJ2-7; TRBD1 is a possible D gene, resting on 6 matching bases. The nucleotide sequence reads as follows: TGCAGTGCTAGAGTCGGGACAGAGCAGTACTTC. Translated, it reads CSARVGTEQYF.